Shown below are 27 T cell receptor beta chains from a single sample sequenced in a study of vaccination and CD4 T cells after COVID-19. The assay that was used to sequence DNA from cultured CD4+ T cells was the Oncomine TCR Beta short-read assay. TCRdb fed the PCR reads into MiXCR, producing one record per CDR3 protein. The data contain more than 9,500 distinct CDR3 sequences, roughly half of them singletons. These receptors are not linked to any known antigen. Treatment in this sample: roughly 10-day PBMC culture with coronavirus spike peptide pools or control peptides (ViraFEST assay). Sequencing used cultured CD4+ T cells from blood, obtained after SARS-CoV-2 vaccination. These receptors came from a human donor with COVID-19.

The chain is built from TRBV20-1 and TRBJ2-7, with unresolved D. The CDR3 is 16 amino acids. V was trimmed by 0 bases and J by 2 bases, leaving 17 bases between them. CDR1 is DFQATT and CDR2 is SNEGSKA in the germline V gene (reference sequence). The DNA for the CDR3 is TGCAGTGCTAGAGATCCCACAGCCCCCAGTACCTACGAGCAGTACTTC. Translated: CSARDPTAPSTYEQYF.

To note about this clonotype: Relative to the germline gene, one junction end is altered; a read error may explain this. This rearrangement joins TRBV7-7 to TRBJ2-3; D is undetermined. The CDR3 spans 14 residues. CDR1 is SSHAT and CDR2 is FNYEAQ in the germline V gene (reference sequence). Written as DNA, the CDR3 is TGTGCTAGCAGCCCCTCTGGGTTTGCGGATACGCAGTATTTT. It translates to CASSPSGFADTQYF.

This clonotype is classed as large. The genes are TRBV7-3 and TRBJ2-5, with 10 bases that match TRBD1. This CDR3 has 15 amino acids. J gave up 5 bases and V 4 bases, and 7 bases lay outside the gene matches. Germline V gene data show CDR1 as SGHTA and CDR2 as FQGTGA. CDR3 in DNA: TGTGCCAGCAGCTCGACGACAGGGGGCTGGGAGACCCAGTACTTC. It codes for CASSSTTGGWETQYF.

The chain combines TRBV2 with TRBJ2-5, with 12 positions matching TRBD2. Trimming removed 2 bases from V and 9 bases from J; junction bases left unmatched: 1. Germline CDR1 and CDR2: SNHLY and FYNNEI. The CDR3 spans 13 residues. The CDR3 DNA is TGTGCCAGCAGTGAACCTAGCGGGGGGGCCCAGTACTTC. Its protein product is CASSEPSGGAQYF.

CDR3 sequence reads: CASRDVNTEAFF. In nucleotides, the CDR3 is TGTGCCAGCCGGGACGTGAACACTGAAGCTTTCTTT. V and J are TRBV28 and TRBJ1-1; a weak D match, TRBD1 (5 bases). This CDR3 region has 12 residues. Germline CDR1 and CDR2: MDHEN and SYDVKM. Trimming took 8 bases from V and 0 from J, leaving 7 bases between them.

The chain links TRBV5-6 to TRBJ2-7, with D unresolved. Germline CDR1 is SGHDT and CDR2 is YYEEEE. V lost 5 bases, J lost 4 bases, and 22 bases lay in between. This CDR3 contains 16 residues. CDR3 DNA: TGTGCCAGCAGACGTGGACGTAGGGATAGCTCTTACGAGCAGTACTTC. Protein: CASRRGRRDSSYEQYF.

The chain recombines TRBV9 with TRBJ2-5; D gene unclear. The V and J ends lost 5 bases and 5 bases respectively, with 10 bases between them. Germline loops: CDR1 SGDLS, CDR2 YYNGEE. The CDR3 has 12 residues. This CDR3 reads CASRLTPETQYF. The CDR3 DNA sequence: TGTGCCAGCAGACTAACCCCCGAGACCCAGTACTTC.

The chain carries TRBV5-4 and TRBJ1-2, with D maybe TRBD1 (6 bases). CDR1 SGHNT and CDR2 YYREEE come from the germline V gene (reference sequence). CDR3 length: 14 amino acids. With 1 base removed from V and 8 bases from J, the gap between germline ends came to 15 bases. The CDR3 is CASSLRRAGEGYTF. The CDR3 nucleotides read TGTGCCAGCAGCTTGAGGCGGGCAGGGGAAGGCTACACCTTC.

The V and J genes are TRBV30 and TRBJ2-4, with D perhaps TRBD1 or TRBD2 (5 bases each). V gave up 3 bases and J gave up 0 bases, with 15 bases separating them. Germline V lookup: CDR1 GTSNPN, CDR2 SVGIG (reference sequence). CDR3 length: 16 residues. This CDR3 is CAWSVPGQLAKNIQYF. CDR3 DNA: TGTGCCTGGAGCGTGCCGGGGCAGCTAGCCAAAAACATTCAGTACTTC.

The chain uses TRBV7-2 and TRBJ2-5; 9 bases are shared with TRBD2. CDR1 and CDR2 from the germline V gene are SGHTA and FQGNSA. V was pared by 5 bases and J by 5 bases, with 9 bases of the junction left unmatched. The CDR3 sequence is 15 residues long. CDR3 nucleotides: TGTGCCAGCAGCCGGATACCGAGCGGGGGGGAGACCCAGTACTTC. Its protein is CASSRIPSGGETQYF.

V is TRBV6-1 and J is TRBJ2-7; D is unresolved. Between the trimmed V and J ends, which lost 6 bases and 3 bases, there was a span of 12 bases. The length of the CDR3 is 13 residues. Germline values: CDR1 MNHNS, CDR2 SASEGT. CDR3 sequence reads: CASSQADNYEQYF. Written as DNA, the CDR3 is TGTGCCAGCAGCCAAGCTGACAACTACGAGCAGTACTTC.

This clonotype is labeled as large (0.1 to 1%). The V and J genes are TRBV7-2 and TRBJ2-5; D not certain. The CDR3 has 15 residues. Germline V lookup: CDR1 SGHTA, CDR2 FQGNSA. The V end was cut by 1 base, the J end by 5 bases, with 14 bases between. The CDR3 spells CASSLDPKAWETQYF. The CDR3, as DNA: TGTGCCAGCAGCTTAGACCCGAAAGCGTGGGAGACCCAGTACTTC.

The rearrangement uses TRBV19 and TRBJ1-5, with TRBD1 matching 9 bases. The CDR3 has 15 residues. V shed 4 bases, J shed 2 bases, and the junction held 3 bases outside the gene matches. The V gene's germline CDR1 is LNHDA and CDR2 SQIVND (reference sequence). The CDR3 DNA sequence: TGTGCCAGTAGTACGGGACAGGGAGGCAATCAGCCCCAGCATTTT. Translated: CASSTGQGGNQPQHF.

A remark on this clonotype: A junction end diverges from the germline sequence, so it may reflect a read error. V and J are TRBV7-6 and TRBJ2-2; no definite D call. The CDR3 length is 14 residues. Germline-derived CDR1 and CDR2 are SGHVS and FNYEAQ. CDR3 amino acids: CASSLNVNTGELFF. CDR3 nucleotide sequence: TGTGCTAGCAGCTTAAACGTTAACACCGGGGAGCTGTTTTTT.

V and J are TRBV7-2 and TRBJ1-3; D may be TRBD1 (5 bases). V lost 8 bases and J lost 4, with 9 bases in between. Germline loops: CDR1 SGHTA, CDR2 FQGNSA. The CDR3 runs 12 residues. The CDR3 region is CASAGGGNTIYF. CDR3 bases: TGTGCCAGCGCCGGGGGGGGAAACACCATATATTTT.

The chain carries TRBV7-9 and TRBJ1-2; D is possibly TRBD1 (6 bases). The V gene lost 5 bases and the J gene lost 2 bases, with 9 bases spanning the gap. The CDR3 runs 13 residues. Germline V gene lookup returns CDR1 SEHNR and CDR2 FQNEAQ (reference sequence). The CDR3 coding sequence is TGTGCCAGCAGCGTCGGACAGAACTATGGCTACACCTTC. Translating gives CASSVGQNYGYTF.

This clonotype was recorded a few times. V gene TRBV6-1 combines with J gene TRBJ2-1; TRBD1 agrees at 7 bases. The germline CDR1 and CDR2 sequences are MNHNS and SASEGT. Trimming removed 5 bases from V and 16 bases from J; junction bases left unmatched: 17. The CDR3 covers 14 residues. The CDR3 protein is CASSPATVGTVEFF. CDR3 DNA sequence: TGTGCCAGCAGTCCCGCGACGGTAGGGACAGTTGAATTCTTC.

This clonotype occurred a few times. The chain joins TRBV6-2 or TRBV6-3 to TRBJ2-6; D call uncertain. CDR3 size: 13 residues. Germline V CDR1 and CDR2: MNHEY, SVGEGT. V shed 6 bases and J shed 1 base, with 4 bases lying between them. CDR3 in amino acids: CASRVSGANVLTF. The CDR3 nucleotides are TGTGCCAGCAGAGTTTCTGGGGCCAACGTCCTGACTTTC.

This clonotype was seen more than once but under ten times. This chain uses TRBV5-5 with TRBJ1-6; the match to TRBD1 covers 9 bases. The CDR3 consists of 14 residues. The germline CDR1 and CDR2 sequences are SGHKS and YYEKEE (reference sequence). The ends lost 5 bases at V and 6 bases at J; junction bases unmatched: 3. The CDR3 spells CASSRTGANSPLHF. As DNA, the CDR3 is TGTGCCAGCAGTCGGACAGGGGCTAATTCACCCCTCCACTTT.

The rearrangement uses TRBV6-1 and TRBJ2-4; D remains ambiguous. The CDR3 totals 13 residues. Trimming shortened V by 8 bases and J by 2 bases, and 10 bases separated the two germline ends. Germline V gene data show CDR1 as MNHNS and CDR2 as SASEGT. The CDR3 protein is CASYSGPKNIQYF. In nucleotides, the CDR3 is TGTGCCAGCTATTCCGGGCCCAAAAACATTCAGTACTTC.

The chain joins TRBV11-2 to TRBJ1-1; D is ambiguous. The V and J ends lost 3 bases and 3 bases respectively, with 8 bases between them. Germline assignment: CDR1 SGHAT and CDR2 FQNNGV. The CDR3 runs 13 residues. The CDR3 DNA reads as TGTGCCAGCAGCTTCAGGTCTGACACTGAAGCTTTCTTT. It specifies CASSFRSDTEAFF. The complete variable domain, with remaining parts taken from reference TRBV11-2 and TRBJ1-1, reads EAGVAQSPRYKIIEKRQSVAFWCNPISGHATLYWYQQILGQGPKLLIQFQNNGVVDDSQLPKDRFSAERLKGVDSTLKIQPAKLEDSAVYLCASSFRSDTEAFFGQGTRLTVV.

This clonotype was seen once. The V and J genes are TRBV18 and TRBJ2-1; D is ambiguous. The CDR3 has 13 amino acids. Trimming stripped 0 bases from V and 7 bases from J, with 7 bases between. Germline V gene data show CDR1 as KGHSH and CDR2 as LQKENI. The CDR3 sequence is CASSPPYGNEQFF. CDR3 nucleotides: TGTGCCAGCTCACCACCGTACGGAAATGAGCAGTTCTTC.

The CDR3 region has the DNA TGCGCCAGCGGGCCTAGCTCCTACGAGCAGTACTTC. As protein: CASGPSSYEQYF. The chain employs TRBV5-1 and TRBJ2-7; D remains ambiguous. The CDR3 contains 12 residues. The ends were cut back, 7 bases at V and 0 bases at J, with 8 bases in the middle. Germline assignment: CDR1 SGHRS and CDR2 YFSETQ.

The chain recombines TRBV15 with TRBJ2-2, with a tentative D call TRBD1 (6 bases). The CDR3 runs 15 residues. From germline, CDR1 is LNHNV and CDR2 YYDKDF (reference sequence). The ends were cut back, 1 base at V and 3 bases at J, with 9 bases in the middle. The CDR3 sequence is CATSRGQGYTGELFF. The CDR3 DNA reads as TGTGCCACCAGCAGAGGGCAGGGGTACACCGGGGAGCTGTTTTTT.

CDR3 nucleotide sequence: TGTGCCAGCAGCTTACAGGGTTACGAGCAGTACTTC. This codes for CASSLQGYEQYF. This chain links TRBV5-4 with TRBJ2-7; a weak D match, TRBD1 (6 bases). Germline CDR1 reads SGHNT; CDR2 reads YYREEE (reference sequence). There are 12 residues in the CDR3. V lost 2 bases and J 4 bases, leaving 7 bases between the germline ends.

The genes are TRBV7-3 and TRBJ2-3; 9 bases match TRBD1. CDR3 length: 12 residues. CDR1 SGHTA and CDR2 FQGTGA come from the germline V gene. Unmatched junction bases numbered 6, after V lost 5 bases and J lost 12 bases. The CDR3 coding sequence is TGTGCCAGCAGCGGCCGGGACAGGGAACAGTATTTT. Its protein is CASSGRDREQYF. Looking up the rest from reference TRBV7-3 and TRBJ2-3 gives the full variable domain: GAGVSQTPSNKVTEKGKYVELRCDPISGHTALYWYRQSLGQGPEFLIYFQGTGAADDSGLPNDRFFAVRPEGSVSTLKIQRTERGDSAVYLCASSGRDREQYFGPGTRLTVL.

This chain connects TRBV11-2 to TRBJ2-7; weak D call: TRBD2 (5 bases). Trimming took off 1 base at V and 2 bases at J, with 6 bases between the two ends. The germline CDR1 and CDR2 sequences are SGHAT and FQNNGV. The CDR3 spans 13 residues. The CDR3 protein is CASSLAGAYEQYF. The CDR3 nucleotides are TGTGCCAGCAGCTTAGCCGGGGCCTACGAGCAGTACTTC. The variable domain in full, with the rest retrieved from reference TRBV11-2 and TRBJ2-7, is EAGVAQSPRYKIIEKRQSVAFWCNPISGHATLYWYQQILGQGPKLLIQFQNNGVVDDSQLPKDRFSAERLKGVDSTLKIQPAKLEDSAVYLCASSLAGAYEQYFGPGTRLTVT.